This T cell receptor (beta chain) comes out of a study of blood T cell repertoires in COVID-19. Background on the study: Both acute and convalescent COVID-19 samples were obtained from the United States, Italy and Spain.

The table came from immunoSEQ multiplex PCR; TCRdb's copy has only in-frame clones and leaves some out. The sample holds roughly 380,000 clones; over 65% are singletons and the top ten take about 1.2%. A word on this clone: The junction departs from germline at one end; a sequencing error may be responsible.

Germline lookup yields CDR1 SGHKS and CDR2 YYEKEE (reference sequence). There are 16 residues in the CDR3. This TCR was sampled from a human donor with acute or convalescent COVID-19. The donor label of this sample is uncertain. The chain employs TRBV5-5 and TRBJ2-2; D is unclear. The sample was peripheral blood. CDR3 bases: TGTGCCAGCAGGTTGGCTACAGCCAGATACACCGGGGAGCTGTTTTTT. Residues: CASRLATARYTGELFF.